The present entry profiles one TCR beta chain with its context. Its antigen is not known. The data were taken from a study of shared clonotypes between healthy human individuals. Study conclusions and caveats: Shared clonotypes: approximately 5% naive CD4, about 3.3% naive CD8, about 2.4% memory CD4, over 0.3% memory CD8. Among the subsets, naive ones generally showed larger estimated richness than memory ones. Generation probabilities were higher for clonotypes shared across all four sorted-subset donors than for unshared ones.

Per the original data handling: Filtering differed because ImmunoSEQ produced junction-only sequences that carried no quality scores. Clones were read by immunoSEQ multiplex PCR, and TCRdb kept only the in-frame ones, dropping some. V and J calls and clone size are as listed in that table; D and trimming were resolved from the DNA. The sample records about 800,000 clones, 95% to 97% being singletons. As defined, naive CD8 cells were CD45RO-negative and positively selected for CCR7, with terminally differentiated effector memory CD45RA+ cells excluded. The germline V gene encodes CDR1 SEHNR and CDR2 FQNEAQ (reference sequence). The V segment lost 5 bases and the J segment 8 bases; nucleotides outside the gene matches: 11. The CDR3 is made up of 15 amino acids.

V usage is TRBV7-9 and J usage is TRBJ2-1; 8 nucleotides line up with TRBD2. The receptor was derived from a man between 25 and 39 years old in good health. Material for sequencing was naive CD8+ T cells sorted from blood. This CDR3 is CASSAPGAGVHEQFF. The CDR3 nucleotides read TGTGCCAGCAGCGCACCAGGAGCGGGAGTACATGAGCAGTTCTTC. Complete variable domain (other parts from reference TRBV7-9 and TRBJ2-1): DTGVSQNPRHKITKRGQNVTFRCDPISEHNRLYWYRQTLGQGPEFLTYFQNEAQLEKSRLLSDRFSAERPKGSFSTLEIQRTEQGDSAMYLCASSAPGAGVHEQFFGPGTRLTVL.